These 27 T cell receptor beta chains were sequenced from one sample in a study of T cell responses to AZD1222 COVID-19 vaccine. TCRdb keeps only in-frame clones here, not all; method: immunoSEQ multiplex PCR. This sample has approximately 110,000 clones; more than 70% occur once, and the top ten carry more than 4%. Sequences were derived from peripheral blood, sampled on day 0 of AZD1222 vaccination. The receptors shown here come from an adult in good health.

The J gene is TRBJ2-1, the V gene TRBV10-2, with 11 nucleotides matching TRBD2. This CDR3 has 11 amino acids. Germline-derived CDR1 and CDR2 are WSHSY and SAAADI. V gave up 6 bases and J gave up 15 bases; unmatched junction bases: 4. CDR3 DNA sequence: TGCGCCAGCAGGACTAGCGGGGAGTGGTTCTTC. Its protein is CASRTSGEWFF.

This sequence joins TRBV5-1 and TRBJ1-4, with a tentative D call TRBD1 (5 bases). The CDR3 sequence is 14 residues long. Trimming removed 4 bases from V and 7 bases from J, with 14 bases in between. Looked up from germline, CDR1 is SGHRS and CDR2 is YFSETQ. CDR3 sequence: CASSLQGLGEKLFF. CDR3 nucleotides: TGCGCCAGCAGCCTCCAGGGTCTGGGTGAAAAACTGTTTTTT.

The chain links TRBV9 to TRBJ2-3; the D is unclear. The CDR3 is 13 residues long. Trimming removed 0 bases at V and 1 base at J, with 3 bases between. Germline CDR1 reads SGDLS; CDR2 reads YYNGEE. The CDR3 loop is CASSVGGTDTQYF. The DNA for the CDR3 is TGTGCCAGCAGCGTAGGGGGCACAGATACGCAGTATTTT.

This sequence joins TRBV7-9 and TRBJ1-4, with D hard to call. Trimming removed 4 bases at V and 2 bases at J, with 20 bases between. Germline V CDR1 and CDR2: SEHNR, FQNEAQ (reference sequence). The CDR3 consists of 18 residues. In DNA form, the CDR3 reads TGTGCCAGCAGCTCACAGTACGGGCACCCCGGGACTAATGAAAAACTGTTTTTT. It yields the protein CASSSQYGHPGTNEKLFF.

The rearrangement joins TRBV27 to TRBJ2-2; 8 nucleotides line up with TRBD2. The CDR3 runs to 18 residues. J was trimmed by 6 bases and V by 6 bases; bases with no gene match: 18. From germline, CDR1 is MNHEY and CDR2 SMNVEV (reference sequence). The CDR3 sequence: CASSSSGGGGPPAGELFF. CDR3 DNA sequence: TGTGCCAGCAGCTCCTCGGGAGGGGGAGGTCCCCCCGCCGGGGAGCTGTTTTTT.

The chain links TRBV2 to TRBJ2-3; D possibly matches TRBD1 or TRBD2 (5 bases each). Germline CDR1 SNHLY, CDR2 FYNNEI. Trimming pared 9 bases from V and 2 bases from J, leaving 15 bases between. The CDR3 length is 14 residues. Here the CDR3 reads CARSGTQPTDTQYF. The DNA of the CDR3 is TGTGCCAGATCCGGGACCCAGCCCACAGATACGCAGTATTTT.

This clone was detected only once. The chain is built from TRBV7-2 and TRBJ2-7; TRBD1 matches 7 bases. J was trimmed by 1 base and V by 5 bases; bases with no gene match: 5. CDR1 and CDR2 (germline): SGHTA, FQGNSA. The CDR3 runs to 14 residues. The CDR3 protein is CASSPTGNSYEQYF. The CDR3 DNA reads as TGTGCCAGCAGCCCGACAGGGAATTCCTACGAGCAGTACTTC.

This clone was counted once. The V gene is TRBV5-1, the J gene TRBJ2-7, with D perhaps being TRBD1 or TRBD2 (5 bases each). The CDR3 is 17 residues long. The V and J ends lost 4 bases and 2 bases respectively, with 22 bases between them. Germline lookup yields CDR1 SGHRS and CDR2 YFSETQ. In nucleotides, the CDR3 is TGCGCCAGCAGCACCTCTACCCAGGGATCGGGGACCTACGAGCAGTACTTC. This codes for CASSTSTQGSGTYEQYF.

The chain has TRBV5-5 and TRBJ1-2; D remains unclear. V was cut by 0 bases and J by 2 bases, with 5 bases left in between. CDR1 SGHKS and CDR2 YYEKEE come from the germline V gene (reference sequence). There are 13 residues in the CDR3. The chain's CDR3 is CASSLDDNYGYTF. The CDR3 DNA follows: TGTGCCAGCAGCTTGGACGACAACTATGGCTACACCTTC.

This chain connects TRBV29-1 to TRBJ1-3; D possibly corresponds to TRBD1 (5 bases). Trimming removed 6 bases at V and 0 bases at J, with 9 bases between. Germline V gene data show CDR1 as SQVTM and CDR2 as ANQGSEA. CDR3 length equals 13 residues. DNA of the CDR3: TGCAGCGTCAAGGACAACTCTGGAAACACCATATATTTT. Amino acids: CSVKDNSGNTIYF.

Concerning this clone itself: This specimen includes other DNA sequences encoding the same CDR3. The chain employs TRBV30 and TRBJ1-3; TRBD1 is a possible D gene (6 bases). The CDR3 spans 11 residues. The V gene's germline CDR1 is GTSNPN and CDR2 SVGIG (reference sequence). The germline V and J ends were trimmed by 8 bases and 2 bases, with 7 bases remaining between them. Here the CDR3 reads CARGTGNTIYF. The CDR3 bases are TGTGCCAGGGGGACTGGAAACACCATATATTTT.

V usage is TRBV6-5 and J usage is TRBJ1-1; the D is unclear. V was shortened by 2 bases and J by 8 bases, with 12 bases between the two germline ends. CDR3 length: 13 residues. Germline values: CDR1 MNHEY, CDR2 SVGAGI. The CDR3 protein is CASSYTPYGEAFF. CDR3 sequence (DNA): TGTGCCAGCAGTTACACCCCGTATGGGGAAGCTTTCTTT.

The V gene is TRBV28, the J gene TRBJ1-2; TRBD1 aligns across 7 bases. Germline V gene data show CDR1 as MDHEN and CDR2 as SYDVKM. CDR3 length equals 14 residues. V dropped 5 bases and J dropped 0; count of bases not matched to a gene: 3. CDR3 sequence: CASSKDRPNYGYTF. CDR3 in DNA: TGTGCCAGCAGTAAGGACAGGCCTAACTATGGCTACACCTTC.

V usage is TRBV13 and J usage is TRBJ1-1; D possibly corresponds to TRBD1 (5 bases). Germline V CDR1 and CDR2: PRHDT, FYEKMQ (reference sequence). This CDR3 comprises 17 residues. Trimming cost V 5 bases and J 1 base, with 20 bases left between them. The CDR3 DNA reads as TGTGCCAGCAGCCTTACCGGGACCCGGGCCTGGAACACTGAAGCTTTCTTT. Residues: CASSLTGTRAWNTEAFF.

In this sample, this clone turned up once. This chain links TRBV7-9 with TRBJ1-6, with D perhaps TRBD1 (5 bases). CDR1 and CDR2 (germline): SEHNR, FQNEAQ (reference sequence). The CDR3 covers 13 residues. The V end was cut by 5 bases, the J end by 10 bases, with 12 bases between. The DNA of the CDR3 is TGTGCCAGCAGCCGTCCCGGGACCTCACCCCTCCACTTT. It is translated as CASSRPGTSPLHF. Using reference TRBV7-9 and TRBJ1-6 for the parts outside the CDR3, the full variable domain is DTGVSQNPRHKITKRGQNVTFRCDPISEHNRLYWYRQTLGQGPEFLTYFQNEAQLEKSRLLSDRFSAERPKGSFSTLEIQRTEQGDSAMYLCASSRPGTSPLHFGNGTRLTVT.

The V gene is TRBV19, the J gene TRBJ2-7; D is uncertain. The length of the CDR3 is 12 residues. Germline lookup yields CDR1 LNHDA and CDR2 SQIVND (reference sequence). V lost 5 bases and J lost 3, with 8 bases in between. The CDR3 sequence is CASSSRLYEQYF. The CDR3 DNA is TGTGCCAGTAGTTCCCGCCTCTACGAGCAGTACTTC.

This sequence joins TRBV15 and TRBJ1-1; D unresolved. In germline, CDR1 is LNHNV, CDR2 YYDKDF (reference sequence). This CDR3 is 15 amino acids long. V was trimmed by 1 base and J by 1 base, leaving 10 bases between them. The CDR3 region has the DNA TGTGCCACCAGCAGAGTTGGGCGACAGAACACTGAAGCTTTCTTT. This codes for CATSRVGRQNTEAFF. Combining the CDR3 with reference TRBV15 and TRBJ1-1 gives the whole variable domain DAMVIQNPRYQVTQFGKPVTLSCSQTLNHNVMYWYQQKSSQAPKLLFHYYDKDFNNEADTPDNFQSRRPNTSFCFLDIRSPGLGDTAMYLCATSRVGRQNTEAFFGQGTRLTVV.

This clone was observed a single time. This chain uses TRBV28 with TRBJ2-5; tentatively, D is TRBD1 (6 bases). V lost 4 bases, J lost 6 bases, and 15 bases lay in between. The CDR3 extends over 14 amino acids. Germline V gene sequence: CDR1 MDHEN, CDR2 SYDVKM. The CDR3 DNA is TGTGCCAGCAGTTGGGGGCCCCCTCGGAAGACCCAGTACTTC. As protein: CASSWGPPRKTQYF.

The chain uses TRBV11-2 and TRBJ1-6; D is unclear. Looked up from germline, CDR1 is SGHAT and CDR2 is FQNNGV. CDR3 length equals 14 residues. Trimming removed 5 bases at V and 8 bases at J, with 13 bases between. The CDR3 sequence: CASSGPSEDSPLHF. CDR3 nucleotides: TGTGCCAGCAGCGGGCCCAGTGAGGATTCACCCCTCCACTTT.

This chain connects TRBV28 to TRBJ2-7; D might be TRBD1 or TRBD2, each matching 5 bases. The V gene lost 8 bases and the J gene lost 0 bases, with 11 bases spanning the gap. CDR1 and CDR2 (germline): MDHEN, SYDVKM. This CDR3 contains 13 residues. The CDR3 region is CASGRDGSYEQYF. The CDR3 DNA is TGTGCCAGCGGCCGGGACGGCTCCTACGAGCAGTACTTC.

A few counts support this clone. The chain couples TRBV11-3 to TRBJ2-2, with D perhaps matching TRBD2 (6 bases). The germline gives CDR1 SGHNT, CDR2 YENEEA. The CDR3 contains 16 residues. Trimming removed 5 bases from V and 1 base from J, with 14 bases in between. DNA for the CDR3: TGTGCCAGCAGCCCGATCGGGGGTATGAACACCGGGGAGCTGTTTTTT. It codes for CASSPIGGMNTGELFF. Complete variable domain (other parts from reference TRBV11-3 and TRBJ2-2): EAGVVQSPRYKIIEKKQPVAFWCNPISGHNTLYWYLQNLGQGPELLIRYENEEAVDDSQLPKDRFSAERLKGVDSTLKIQPAELGDSAVYLCASSPIGGMNTGELFFGEGSRLTVL.

The rearrangement uses TRBV6-5 and TRBJ2-1; D gene unclear. Trimming cost V 2 bases and J 8 bases, with 13 bases left between them. The germline gives CDR1 MNHEY, CDR2 SVGAGI. CDR3 size: 14 residues. CDR3: CASSYGSARDEQFF. The CDR3 DNA reads TGTGCCAGCAGTTACGGTTCGGCTAGGGATGAGCAGTTCTTC.

This CDR3 reads CASSSSRDSPTGELFF. The CDR3 DNA sequence: TGCGCCAGCTCGTCCTCGAGAGACAGTCCCACCGGGGAGCTGTTTTTT. The rearrangement uses TRBV5-1 and TRBJ2-2, with D possibly matching TRBD1 (5 bases). There are 16 residues in the CDR3. The germline V and J ends were trimmed by 7 bases and 4 bases, with 20 bases remaining between them. Germline V lookup: CDR1 SGHRS, CDR2 YFSETQ.

This chain joins TRBV6-5 and TRBJ1-1, with unresolved D. Trimming left V 1 base short and J 4 bases short, with 10 bases between. The CDR3 consists of 14 residues. From germline, CDR1 is MNHEY and CDR2 SVGAGI. This CDR3 is CASSYFRAGTEAFF. CDR3 sequence (DNA): TGTGCCAGCAGTTACTTCCGGGCTGGCACTGAAGCTTTCTTT.

The V call is TRBV7-2, the J call TRBJ2-1; 9 bases are shared with TRBD1. The CDR3 has 14 residues. CDR1 and CDR2 (germline): SGHTA, FQGNSA. V lost 3 bases and J lost 7; bases outside the gene matches: 4. The CDR3 DNA sequence: TGTGCCAGCAGCTTGAAGACAGGGGGGAATGAGCAGTTCTTC. It codes for CASSLKTGGNEQFF.

This clone has only a few counts. The chain is built from TRBV19 and TRBJ1-1; 10 bases are shared with TRBD1. This CDR3 contains 16 residues. J gave up 2 bases and V 3 bases, and 6 bases lay outside the gene matches. Germline V gene sequence: CDR1 LNHDA, CDR2 SQIVND (reference sequence). The CDR3 sequence is CASSMTGGLSNTEAFF. In DNA, the CDR3 is TGTGCCAGTAGTATGACAGGGGGCCTATCTAACACTGAAGCTTTCTTT.

This CDR3 reads CASSPDREDSEQYF. In nucleotides, the CDR3 is TGTGCCAGCAGCCCCGACCGGGAGGATTCCGAGCAGTACTTC. The V call is TRBV14, the J call TRBJ2-7, with TRBD2 identical over 7 bases. The junction had 9 bases not matched to a gene; V was cut back by 4 bases and J by 6 bases. Looked up from germline, CDR1 is SGHDN and CDR2 is FVKESK. The CDR3 covers 14 residues. Together with reference TRBV14 and TRBJ2-7, the CDR3 gives the full variable domain: EAGVTQFPSHSVIEKGQTVTLRCDPISGHDNLYWYRRVMGKEIKFLLHFVKESKQDESGMPNNRFLAERTGGTYSTLKVQPAELEDSGVYFCASSPDREDSEQYFGPGTRLTVT.